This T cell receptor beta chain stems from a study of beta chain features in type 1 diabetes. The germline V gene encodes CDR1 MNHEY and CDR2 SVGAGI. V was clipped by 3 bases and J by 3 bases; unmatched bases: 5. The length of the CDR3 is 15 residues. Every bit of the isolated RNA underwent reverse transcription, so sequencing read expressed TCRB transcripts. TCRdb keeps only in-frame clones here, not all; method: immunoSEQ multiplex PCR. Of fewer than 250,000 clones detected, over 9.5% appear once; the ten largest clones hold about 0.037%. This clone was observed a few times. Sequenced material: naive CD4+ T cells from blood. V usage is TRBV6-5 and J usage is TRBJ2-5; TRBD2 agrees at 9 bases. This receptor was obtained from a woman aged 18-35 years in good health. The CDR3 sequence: CASSYVAGAEETQYF. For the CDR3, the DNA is TGTGCCAGCAGTTATGTAGCGGGAGCAGAAGAGACCCAGTACTTC.